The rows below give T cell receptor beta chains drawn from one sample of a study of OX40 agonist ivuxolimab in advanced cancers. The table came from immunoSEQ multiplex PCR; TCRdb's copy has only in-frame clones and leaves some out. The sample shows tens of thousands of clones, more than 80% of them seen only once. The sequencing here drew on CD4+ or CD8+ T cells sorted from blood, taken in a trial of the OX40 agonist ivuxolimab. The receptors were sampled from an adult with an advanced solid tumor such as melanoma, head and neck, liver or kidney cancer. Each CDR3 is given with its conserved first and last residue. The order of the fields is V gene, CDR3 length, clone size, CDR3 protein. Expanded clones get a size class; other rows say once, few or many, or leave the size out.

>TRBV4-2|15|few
CASSTDRGGTDTQYF
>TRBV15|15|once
CATTSFAGLTDTQYF
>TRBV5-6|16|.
CASSLDPGRKTGELFF
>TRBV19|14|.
CASSIGGRGTEAFF
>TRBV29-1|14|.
CSVTRAHSLYEQYF
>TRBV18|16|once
CASSPRGGQGSTEAFF
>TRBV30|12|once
CAWSARTGEAFF
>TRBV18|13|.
CASSTGGNQPQHF
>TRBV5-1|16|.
CASSPDRDFGSGELFF
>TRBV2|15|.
CASSSGQPGTGELFF
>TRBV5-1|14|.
CASSLGTGVETQYF
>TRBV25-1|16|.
CASSEQGKVGNQPQHF
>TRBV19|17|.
CASSIDSGLAAYNEQFF
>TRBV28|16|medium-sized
CASSPRTSGDFNEQFF
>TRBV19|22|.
CASSMGRLAVWESESSYNEQFF
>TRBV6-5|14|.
CASSYGTHQETQYF
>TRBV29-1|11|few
CSAIGRNEAFF
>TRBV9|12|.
CASSASAYGYTF
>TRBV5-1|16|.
CASSSLAGDNTGELFF
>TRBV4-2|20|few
CASSQDPRGSGSSGYNEQFF
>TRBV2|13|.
CASIKSTGYEQFF
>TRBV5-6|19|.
CASSRRQGLIGTTDSPLHF
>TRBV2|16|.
CASSEALHLAQETQYF
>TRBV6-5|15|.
CASRTRTQGTYEQYF
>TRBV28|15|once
CASSLNPPTGAEAFF
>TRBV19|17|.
CASSSVDRGSPNYGYTF
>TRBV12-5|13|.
CASGSWATDTQYF
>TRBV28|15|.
CASSPLLRAYNEQFF
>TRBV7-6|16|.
CASSLAHGQGNQPQHF
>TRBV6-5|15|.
CASSYSDRGTDTQYF
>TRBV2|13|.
CASNRDRSYEQYF
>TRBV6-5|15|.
CASSQIWTGRDGYTF
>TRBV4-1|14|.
CASSPETYYNEQFF
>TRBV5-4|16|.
CASSLVAGQGIGELFF
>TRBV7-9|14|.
CASSLGRNRRELFF
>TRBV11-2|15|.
CASSLGPVGNQPQHF
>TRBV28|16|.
CASSSKTSGRYDTQYF
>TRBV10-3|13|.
CAISVSVFYGYTF
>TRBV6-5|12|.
CASRRGRTEAFF
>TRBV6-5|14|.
CASRPDGRRYEQYF
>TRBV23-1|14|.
CASSHNRASYEQYF